These T cell receptor beta chains were read from a single sample in a study of memory CD4+ T cells and cytomegalovirus serostatus. The method was immunoSEQ multiplex PCR; TCRdb's version includes in-frame clones alone and lacks a portion of them. The data contain about 57,000 clones, 65% to 80% of them singletons. The sample taken for sequencing was memory CD4+ T cells from blood. These receptors all come from an adult in good health and CMV-seronegative. Each CDR3 is given without its conserved first and last residue. The order of the fields is J gene, V gene, CDR3 protein.

>TRBJ2-2|TRBV7-8
ASSTGTGLNTGELF
>TRBJ2-1|TRBV2
ASRVTYEQF
>TRBJ1-4|TRBV7-9
ASSLAGLLGNEKLF
>TRBJ1-5|TRBV5-5
ASSFSVGSNQPQH
>TRBJ1-2|TRBV19
ASTGQGYGYT
>TRBJ2-5|TRBV6-1
ASSYDRQETQY
>TRBJ2-3|TRBV5-4
ASSHRTTSTDTQY
>TRBJ2-7|TRBV5-6
ASSRDRGEQY
>TRBJ2-1|TRBV28
ASSPWANNEQF
>TRBJ1-6|TRBV2
ASSELPGVGSSPLH
>TRBJ1-1|TRBV5-1
ASSLGGGLNTEAF
>TRBJ2-1|TRBV6-6
ASTTWGTHNEQF
>TRBJ2-7|TRBV6-6
ASSHTGTAAYEQY
>TRBJ1-4|TRBV18
ASQFSGNEKLF
>TRBJ1-5|TRBV5-5
ASSPTGAGIGNQPQH
>TRBJ2-2|TRBV6-5
ASAASGRMNGELF
>TRBJ1-5|TRBV18
ASSMANFNQPQH
>TRBJ1-2|TRBV7-7
ASRLEADAGGYT
>TRBJ2-5|TRBV11-3
ASSLGLAGVRGETQY
>TRBJ2-3|TRBV10-1
ASSESDGGDTQY
>TRBJ1-1|TRBV5-1
ASSLGTNTEAF
>TRBJ1-4|TRBV5-1
ASSLDGQGGSQATNEKLF
>TRBJ1-5|TRBV6-1
ASRDREDQPQH
>TRBJ2-6|TRBV28
ASRPGGANVLT
>TRBJ1-2|TRBV9
ASSLGSYGYT
>TRBJ2-1|TRBV5-1
ASSLYSGGANEQF
>TRBJ1-3|TRBV9
ASSVEGGRNTIY
>TRBJ2-6|TRBV27
ARTSGTGFSGANVLT
>TRBJ2-1|TRBV6-4
ASSEGRGRANREQF
>TRBJ2-3|TRBV7-8
ASQEVETDTQY
>TRBJ2-1|TRBV11-2
ASSPSGSYNEQF
>TRBJ2-3|TRBV10-1
ASSEGGSGASTDTQY
>TRBJ1-2|TRBV28
ASSPRQGGNGYT
>TRBJ1-1|TRBV7-9
ASSFPGLWTEAF
>TRBJ2-5|TRBV4-1
ASSQSPSGRAETQY
>TRBJ1-6|TRBV27
ASSSVEHSPLH
>TRBJ2-2|TRBV28
ASSLETGELF
>TRBJ1-4|TRBV7-9
ASSLATGGGEKLF
>TRBJ1-1|TRBV9
ASSVGRAGEAF
>TRBJ2-4|TRBV12-5
ASGLGAGGGPKNIQY
>TRBJ2-7|TRBV12-5
ASGLKPGQGRYEQY
>TRBJ2-7|TRBV18
ASSPVTGAYEQY
>TRBJ2-7|TRBV5-5
ASSMNRRDRAQEQY
>TRBJ2-3|TRBV6-5
ASTGDGGTDTQY
>TRBJ2-1|TRBV5-1
ASSSLSTSNEQF
>TRBJ2-1|TRBV30
AWSVAGGGIGEQF